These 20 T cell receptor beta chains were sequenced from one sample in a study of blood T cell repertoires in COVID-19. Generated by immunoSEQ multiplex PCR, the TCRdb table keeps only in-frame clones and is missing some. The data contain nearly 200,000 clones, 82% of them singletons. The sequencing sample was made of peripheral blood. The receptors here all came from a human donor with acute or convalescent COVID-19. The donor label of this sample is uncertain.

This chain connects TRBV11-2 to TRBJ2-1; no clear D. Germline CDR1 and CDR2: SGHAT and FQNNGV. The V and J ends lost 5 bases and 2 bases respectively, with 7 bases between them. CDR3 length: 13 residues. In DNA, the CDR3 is TGTGCCAGCAGCCCGCGGCCCTACAATGAGCAGTTCTTC. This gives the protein CASSPRPYNEQFF.

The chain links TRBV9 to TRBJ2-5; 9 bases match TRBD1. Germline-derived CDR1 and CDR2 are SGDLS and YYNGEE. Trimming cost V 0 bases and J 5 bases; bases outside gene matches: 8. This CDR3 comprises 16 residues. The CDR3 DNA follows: TGTGCCAGCAGCGTAGAGGGACAGGGTGTTGGGGAGACCCAGTACTTC. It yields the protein CASSVEGQGVGETQYF.

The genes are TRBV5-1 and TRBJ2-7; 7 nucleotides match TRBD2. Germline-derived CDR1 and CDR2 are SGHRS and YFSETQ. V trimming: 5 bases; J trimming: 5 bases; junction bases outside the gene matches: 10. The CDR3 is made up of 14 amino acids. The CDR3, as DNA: TGCGCCAGCAGTCTTGCGGGAGTGACAAACGAGCAGTACTTC. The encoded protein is CASSLAGVTNEQYF.

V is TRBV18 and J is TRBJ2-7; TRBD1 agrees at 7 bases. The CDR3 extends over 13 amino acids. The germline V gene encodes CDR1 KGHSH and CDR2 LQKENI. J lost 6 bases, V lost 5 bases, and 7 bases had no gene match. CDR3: CASSSGTDSEQYF. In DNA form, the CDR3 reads TGTGCCAGCTCATCTGGGACAGACTCCGAGCAGTACTTC.

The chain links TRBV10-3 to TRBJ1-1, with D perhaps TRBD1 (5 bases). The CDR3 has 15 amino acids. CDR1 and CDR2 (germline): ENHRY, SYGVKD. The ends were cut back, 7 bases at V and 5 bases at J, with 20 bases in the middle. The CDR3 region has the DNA TGTGCCATCACTAGGTCGGGTCCGGGGGGGACTGAAGCTTTCTTT. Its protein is CAITRSGPGGTEAFF.

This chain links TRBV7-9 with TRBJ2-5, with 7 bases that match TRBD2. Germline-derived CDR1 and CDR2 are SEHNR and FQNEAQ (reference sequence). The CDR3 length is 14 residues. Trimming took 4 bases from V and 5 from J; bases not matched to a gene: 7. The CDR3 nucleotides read TGTGCCAGCAGCTCGTCGGGGGGACTGGAGACCCAGTACTTC. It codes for CASSSSGGLETQYF.

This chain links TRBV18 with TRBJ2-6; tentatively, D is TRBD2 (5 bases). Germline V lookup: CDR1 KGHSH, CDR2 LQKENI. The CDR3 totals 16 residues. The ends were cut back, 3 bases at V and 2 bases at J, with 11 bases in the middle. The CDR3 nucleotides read TGTGCCAGCTCACCTCAGGACTTCCCTGGGGCCAACGTCCTGACTTTC. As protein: CASSPQDFPGANVLTF.

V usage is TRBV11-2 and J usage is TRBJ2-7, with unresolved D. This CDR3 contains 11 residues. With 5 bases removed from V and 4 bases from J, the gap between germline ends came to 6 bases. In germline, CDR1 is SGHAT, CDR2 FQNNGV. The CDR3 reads CASSPQYEQYF. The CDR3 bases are TGTGCCAGCAGCCCCCAATACGAGCAGTACTTC.

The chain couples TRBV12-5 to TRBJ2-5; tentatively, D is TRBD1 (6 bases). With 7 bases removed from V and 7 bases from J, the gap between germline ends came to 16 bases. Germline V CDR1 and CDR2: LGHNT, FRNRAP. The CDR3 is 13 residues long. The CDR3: CASAQGQGRTQYF. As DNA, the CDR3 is TGTGCTAGTGCTCAGGGTCAGGGGAGGACCCAGTACTTC.

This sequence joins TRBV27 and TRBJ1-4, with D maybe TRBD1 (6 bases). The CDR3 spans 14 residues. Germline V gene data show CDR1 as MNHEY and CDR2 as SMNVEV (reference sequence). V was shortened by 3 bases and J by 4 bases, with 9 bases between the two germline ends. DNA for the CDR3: TGTGCCAGCAGTTTCAGGGGTATTAATGAAAAACTGTTTTTT. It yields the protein CASSFRGINEKLFF.

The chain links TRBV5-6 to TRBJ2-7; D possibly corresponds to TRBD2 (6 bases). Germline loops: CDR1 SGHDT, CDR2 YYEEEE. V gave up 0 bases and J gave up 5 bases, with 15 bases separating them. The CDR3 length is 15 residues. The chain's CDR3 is CASSLVLEGIHEQYF. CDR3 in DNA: TGTGCCAGCAGCTTGGTATTGGAGGGGATCCACGAGCAGTACTTC.

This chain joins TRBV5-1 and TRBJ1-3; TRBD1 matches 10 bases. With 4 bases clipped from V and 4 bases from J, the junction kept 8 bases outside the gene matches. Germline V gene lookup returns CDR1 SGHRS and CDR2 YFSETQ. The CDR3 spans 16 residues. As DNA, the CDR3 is TGCGCCAGCAGCGTCGGGACAGGGGTTGCAGGAAACACCATATATTTT. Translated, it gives CASSVGTGVAGNTIYF. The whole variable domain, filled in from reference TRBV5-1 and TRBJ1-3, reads KAGVTQTPRYLIKTRGQQVTLSCSPISGHRSVSWYQQTPGQGLQFLFEYFSETQRNKGNFPGRFSGRQFSNSRSEMNVSTLELGDSALYLCASSVGTGVAGNTIYFGEGSWLTVV.

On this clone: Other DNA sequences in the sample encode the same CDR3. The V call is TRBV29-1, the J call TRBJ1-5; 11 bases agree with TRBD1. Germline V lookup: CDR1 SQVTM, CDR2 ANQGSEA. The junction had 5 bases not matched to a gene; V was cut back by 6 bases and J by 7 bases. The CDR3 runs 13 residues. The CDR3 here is CSVAGTGGQPQHF. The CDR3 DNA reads TGCAGCGTGGCCGGGACAGGGGGACAGCCCCAGCATTTT.

Here the CDR3 reads CASRQDRYQETQYF. DNA for the CDR3: TGTGCCAGCAGACAGGACAGGTACCAAGAGACCCAGTACTTC. The chain carries TRBV5-6 and TRBJ2-5; 7 bases match TRBD1. The germline V gene has CDR1 SGHDT and CDR2 YYEEEE. The trim removed 5 bases at V and 0 bases at J, leaving 4 bases unmatched. The CDR3 spans 14 residues.

The chain's CDR3 is CASSPGTGVSNQPQHF. The CDR3 nucleotides read TGTGCCAGCAGCCCCGGGACAGGGGTGAGCAATCAGCCCCAGCATTTT. The chain uses TRBV5-5 and TRBJ1-5; 10 bases are a match to TRBD1. The CDR3 is 16 residues long. The trim removed 4 bases at V and 1 base at J, leaving 5 bases unmatched. The germline gives CDR1 SGHKS, CDR2 YYEKEE (reference sequence).

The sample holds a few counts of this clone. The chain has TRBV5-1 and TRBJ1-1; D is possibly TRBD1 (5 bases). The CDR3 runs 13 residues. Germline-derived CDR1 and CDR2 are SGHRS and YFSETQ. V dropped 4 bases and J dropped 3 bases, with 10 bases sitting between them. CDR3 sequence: CASSRGRDTEAFF. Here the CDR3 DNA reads TGCGCCAGCAGCCGGGGGAGAGACACTGAAGCTTTCTTT.

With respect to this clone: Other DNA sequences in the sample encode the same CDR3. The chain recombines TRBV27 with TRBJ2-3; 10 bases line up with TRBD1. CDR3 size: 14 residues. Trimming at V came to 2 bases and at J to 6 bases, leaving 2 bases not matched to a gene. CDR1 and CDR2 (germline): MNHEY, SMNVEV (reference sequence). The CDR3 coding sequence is TGTGCCAGCAGTTTAGGGACAGGGGCGGATACGCAGTATTTT. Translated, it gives CASSLGTGADTQYF.

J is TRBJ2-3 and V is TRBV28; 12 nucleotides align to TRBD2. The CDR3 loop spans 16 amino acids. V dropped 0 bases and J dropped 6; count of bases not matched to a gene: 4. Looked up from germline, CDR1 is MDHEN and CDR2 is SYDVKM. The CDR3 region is CASSLWTSGSRDTQYF. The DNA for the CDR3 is TGTGCCAGCAGTTTATGGACTAGCGGGAGTAGGGATACGCAGTATTTT.

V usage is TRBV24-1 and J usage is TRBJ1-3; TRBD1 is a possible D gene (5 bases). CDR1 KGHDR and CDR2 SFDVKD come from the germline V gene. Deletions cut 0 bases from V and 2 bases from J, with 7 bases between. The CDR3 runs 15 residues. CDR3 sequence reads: CATSDLHRTGNTIYF. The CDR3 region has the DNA TGTGCCACCAGTGATTTGCACAGGACTGGAAACACCATATATTTT.

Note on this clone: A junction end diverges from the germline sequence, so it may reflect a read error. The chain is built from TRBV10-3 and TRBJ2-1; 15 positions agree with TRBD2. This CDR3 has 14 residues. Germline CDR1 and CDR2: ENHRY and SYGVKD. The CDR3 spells CAISSGLAGGPFLF. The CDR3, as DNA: TGTGCCATCAGTTCTGGACTAGCGGGAGGGCCGTTCCTCTTC.